These T cell receptor beta chains were read from a single sample in a study of regulatory T cells in long-lasting Graves disease. Via MiXCR, TCRdb re-called the multiplex PCR reads, giving one row per CDR3 protein. The table has around 400,000 distinct CDR3 sequences, roughly 24% seen once. Sample: peripheral blood mononuclear cells (PBMCs), taken when the disease was refractory, from a patient treated with antithyroid drugs. The receptors shown here come from a woman aged 35 to 49 with Graves disease. Both conserved end residues are part of each CDR3. Each record gives: D gene, V gene, clone size, J gene, CDR3 DNA, CDR3 protein. A D gene is named only where the DNA matches it firmly. Rows may omit the clone size; those that give it use once, few, many or a size class.

TRBD1	TRBV5-1	NA	TRBJ2-2	TGCGCCAGCAGCATTGACAGGGAAGATACCGGGGAGCTGTTTTTT	CASSIDREDTGELFF
TRBD2	TRBV14	few	TRBJ2-5	TGTGCCAGCAGCCAAGATAAAATGCTAGCGGGATTTGAGGAGACCCAGTACTTC	CASSQDKMLAGFEETQYF
TRBD1	TRBV12-3/TRBV12-4	many	TRBJ2-5	TGTGCCAGCACATCGACAGGGGGCCGGGAGACCCAGTACTTC	CASTSTGGRETQYF
NA	TRBV11-2	NA	TRBJ2-7	TGTGCCAGTTCCGGGCCGTACTACGAGCAGTACTTC	CASSGPYYEQYF
NA	TRBV28	few	TRBJ1-2	TGTGCCAGCAGAACCGGGACCTCCTATGGCTACACCTTC	CASRTGTSYGYTF
TRBD2	TRBV7-2	NA	TRBJ2-7	TGTGCCAGCAGCTTAGCAGGCGGGAGTTACTACGAGCAGTACTTC	CASSLAGGSYYEQYF
NA	TRBV9	NA	TRBJ2-7	TGTGCCAGCAGCGTAGGGGCAGGAACCTACGAGCAGTACTTC	CASSVGAGTYEQYF
NA	TRBV6-1	few	TRBJ1-4	TGTGCCAGCAGGGCAGGGGATGCAACTAATGAAAAACTGTTTTTT	CASRAGDATNEKLFF
TRBD2	TRBV7-9	few	TRBJ2-3	TGTGCCAGCAGCCTCGGACTAGCGGGAGTGGGGGATACGCAGTATTTT	CASSLGLAGVGDTQYF
TRBD2	TRBV24-1	many	TRBJ2-2	TGTGCCGCCCAGGGGACTAGCGGGAGCCGCACGTCCGGGGAGCTGTTTTTT	CAAQGTSGSRTSGELFF
NA	TRBV6-4	NA	TRBJ2-1	TGTGCCAGCAGTTCACCAATTCTGGAGCAGTTCTTC	CASSSPILEQFF
TRBD1	TRBV20-1	NA	TRBJ2-3	TGCAGTGCCCTCGCGCAAGAAGGACAGGGCCAAATCGATACGCAGTATTTT	CSALAQEGQGQIDTQYF
TRBD1	TRBV6-5	NA	TRBJ1-5	TGTGCCAGCAGTTCCGAGGACAGGGGAAATCAGCCCCAGCATTTT	CASSSEDRGNQPQHF
NA	TRBV28	many	TRBJ2-4	TGTGCCAGCAGTTATGGTGACGGAGACATTCAGTACTTC	CASSYGDGDIQYF
TRBD2	TRBV28	many	TRBJ2-7	TGTGCCAGCAGTGCGCCCGGGACTACCGAGCAGTACTTC	CASSAPGTTEQYF
NA	TRBV11-2	few	TRBJ2-7	TGTGCCAGCAGCTTAGAGAGGGGCAGCTCCTACGAGCAGTACTTC	CASSLERGSSYEQYF
NA	TRBV20-1	few	TRBJ2-7	TGCAGTGCTAGAGGGATGTACTGGGGGGGCGACGAGCAGTACTTC	CSARGMYWGGDEQYF
NA	TRBV7-3	few	TRBJ1-4	TGTGCCAGCAGCAGATCCGGGACCGTAGATGAAAAACTGTTTTTT	CASSRSGTVDEKLFF
NA	TRBV20-1	NA	TRBJ2-5	TGCAGTGCTCCAGCAGGGGCCCCACAGACCCAGTACTTC	CSAPAGAPQTQYF
TRBD1	TRBV5-1	few	TRBJ2-7	TGCGCCAGCAGCTTGGTTCACAGGGGGCCCTACGAGCAGTACTTC	CASSLVHRGPYEQYF
NA	TRBV12-3/TRBV12-4	many	TRBJ1-6	TGTGCCAGCAGCCTCGCCGGTTCACCCCTCCACTTT	CASSLAGSPLHF
TRBD1	TRBV4-1	NA	TRBJ2-6	TGCGCCAGCAGCCAAGGGGGGACGGGACAGCTACCTTTTCGGGCCAACGTCCTGACTTTC	CASSQGGTGQLPFRANVLTF
TRBD1	TRBV28	many	TRBJ2-7	TGTGCCAGCAGTTTAGGGTTACAGGGGATGAAGCAGTACTTC	CASSLGLQGMKQYF
NA	TRBV10-3	few	TRBJ1-5	TGTGCCATCAGTTCGTCCAGGGATGGTCAGCCCCAGCATTTT	CAISSSRDGQPQHF
TRBD2	TRBV10-3	NA	TRBJ2-1	TGTGCCATCAGTTCGACTAGCGGGAGTTTGTATGAGCAGTTCTTC	CAISSTSGSLYEQFF
NA	TRBV27	many	TRBJ1-1	TGTGCCAGCACCGATACCTCTACATCAGACGCTTTCTTT	CASTDTSTSDAFF
NA	TRBV7-3	NA	TRBJ1-1	TGTGCCAGCAGCTTATCGACAGGTGAAGCTTTCTTT	CASSLSTGEAFF
NA	TRBV28	few	TRBJ2-7	TGTGCCAGCAGGTTCCAGGGCGAGCAGTACTTC	CASRFQGEQYF
NA	TRBV20-1	NA	TRBJ1-5	TGCAGTGCTAGAGTAGGGCAGGGGTATCAGCCCCAGCATTTT	CSARVGQGYQPQHF
NA	TRBV2	many	TRBJ2-7	TGTGCCAGCAGTGGAGCTCCCTACGAGCAGTACTTC	CASSGAPYEQYF
NA	TRBV6-2/TRBV6-3	many	TRBJ2-2	TGTGCCAGCAGGCTACGGGACCTCACCGGGGAGCTGTTTTTT	CASRLRDLTGELFF
TRBD2	TRBV6-1	once	TRBJ2-7	TGTGCCAGCAGTGAAGAGGCGGGAGCCGAGCAGTACTTC	CASSEEAGAEQYF
TRBD1	TRBV2	NA	TRBJ2-1	TGTGCCAGCAGTCCGGGACAGACGAGCTCCTACAATGAGCAGTTCTTC	CASSPGQTSSYNEQFF
TRBD1	TRBV20-1	few	TRBJ1-6	TGCAGTGTTGGGGGGACAGGGTATAATTCACCCCTCCACTTT	CSVGGTGYNSPLHF
TRBD2	TRBV7-9	NA	TRBJ2-1	TGTGCCAGCAGCTCGCCACTAGCGGGAGGAGGGAATGAGCAGTTCTTC	CASSSPLAGGGNEQFF
NA	TRBV7-2	NA	TRBJ1-6	TGTGCCAGCAGCTTCGGGACCAATAATTCACCCCTCCACTTT	CASSFGTNNSPLHF
TRBD2	TRBV12-3/TRBV12-4	many	TRBJ2-2	TGTGCCAGCAGTGTAGGATGGAGCGGGGTGAACACCGGGGAGCTGTTTTTT	CASSVGWSGVNTGELFF
NA	TRBV28	many	TRBJ2-7	TGTGCCAGCACCATCTCAGGGGTTCCCGTCGAGCAGTACTTC	CASTISGVPVEQYF
TRBD2	TRBV10-3	many	TRBJ2-7	TGTGCCATCAGTGAGTCCAGCGGGGTTTACGAGCAGTACTTC	CAISESSGVYEQYF
TRBD1	TRBV6-1	NA	TRBJ1-2	TGTGCCAGCAGTGAAGGGACAGGGTCTAACTATGGCTACACCTTC	CASSEGTGSNYGYTF
NA	TRBV7-2	few	TRBJ2-2	TGTGCCAGCAGCTTAAGGACGGATAACACCGGGGAGCTGTTTTTT	CASSLRTDNTGELFF
TRBD1	TRBV7-8	many	TRBJ2-5	TGTGCCAGCAGCTTAAAAATTCCCGCCCGGGACAGGGACGAGACCCAGTACTTC	CASSLKIPARDRDETQYF
NA	TRBV30	NA	TRBJ1-4	TGTGCCTGGAGACCCGGCTTGGGGAAACTGTTTTTT	CAWRPGLGKLFF
TRBD2	TRBV28	many	TRBJ2-7	TGTGCCAGCAGTTCATCCGGGTGGACTAGCAGCGACTACGAGCAGTACTTC	CASSSSGWTSSDYEQYF
TRBD1	TRBV28	many	TRBJ1-2	TGTGCCAGCAGTTTGGGACAGGGAGGGTATGGCTACACCTTC	CASSLGQGGYGYTF